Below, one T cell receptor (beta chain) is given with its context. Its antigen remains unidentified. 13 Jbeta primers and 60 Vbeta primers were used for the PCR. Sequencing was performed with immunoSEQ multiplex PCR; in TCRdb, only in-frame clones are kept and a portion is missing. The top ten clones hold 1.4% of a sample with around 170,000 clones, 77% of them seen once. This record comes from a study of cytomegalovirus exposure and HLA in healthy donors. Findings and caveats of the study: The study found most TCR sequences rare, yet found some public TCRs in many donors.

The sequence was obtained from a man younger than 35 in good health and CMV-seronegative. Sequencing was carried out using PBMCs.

The CDR3 sequence: CASSILRGTNTGELFF. CDR3 sequence (DNA): TGTGCCAGCAGCATACTCCGGGGAACGAACACCGGGGAGCTGTTTTTT. The chain carries TRBV7-6 and TRBJ2-2; tentatively, D is TRBD2 (5 bases). Germline V gene data show CDR1 as SGHVS and CDR2 as FNYEAQ. V gave up 5 bases and J gave up 0 bases, with 13 bases separating them. The CDR3 has 16 residues.